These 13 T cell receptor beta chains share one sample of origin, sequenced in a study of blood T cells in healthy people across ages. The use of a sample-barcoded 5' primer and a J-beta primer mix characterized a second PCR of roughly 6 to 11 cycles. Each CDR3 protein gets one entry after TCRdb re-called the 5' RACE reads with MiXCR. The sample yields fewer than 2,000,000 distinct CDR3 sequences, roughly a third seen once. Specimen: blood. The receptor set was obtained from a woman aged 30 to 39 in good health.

For the CDR3, the DNA is TGTGCCAGCAGCCCTTTGGGGACAGGGGTAAGATCACCCCTCCACTTT. The encoded protein is CASSPLGTGVRSPLHF. J is TRBJ1-6 and V is TRBV12-3 or TRBV12-4; 10 nucleotides align to TRBD1. This CDR3 region has 16 residues. With V trimmed by 6 bases and J by 10 bases, 12 bases remained unmatched.

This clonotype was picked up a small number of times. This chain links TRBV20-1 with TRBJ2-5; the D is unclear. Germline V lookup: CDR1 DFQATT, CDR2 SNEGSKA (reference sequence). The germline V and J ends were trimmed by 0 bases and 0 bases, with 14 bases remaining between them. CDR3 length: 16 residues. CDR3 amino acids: CSARDLYQSDQETQYF. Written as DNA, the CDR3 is TGCAGTGCTAGAGATCTCTACCAATCCGACCAAGAGACCCAGTACTTC.

The CDR3 coding sequence is TGCGCCAGCAGCTTGGCCGGGGTAACCCAGGGGTTCGGCTACAATGAGCAGTTCTTC. Translating it yields CASSLAGVTQGFGYNEQFF. The chain combines TRBV5-1 with TRBJ2-1, with D perhaps TRBD1 (6 bases). Trimming took off 0 bases at V and 3 bases at J, with 22 bases between the two ends. CDR1 and CDR2 (germline): SGHRS, YFSETQ. This CDR3 is built from 19 residues. Together with reference TRBV5-1 and TRBJ2-1, the CDR3 gives the full variable domain: KAGVTQTPRYLIKTRGQQVTLSCSPISGHRSVSWYQQTPGQGLQFLFEYFSETQRNKGNFPGRFSGRQFSNSRSEMNVSTLELGDSALYLCASSLAGVTQGFGYNEQFFGPGTRLTVL.

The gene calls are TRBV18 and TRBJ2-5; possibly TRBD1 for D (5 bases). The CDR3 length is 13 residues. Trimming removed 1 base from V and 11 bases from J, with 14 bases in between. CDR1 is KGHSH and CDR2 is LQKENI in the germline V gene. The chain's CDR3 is CASSPLGAGEQYF. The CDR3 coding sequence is TGTGCCAGCTCACCACTAGGGGCTGGAGAGCAGTACTTC.

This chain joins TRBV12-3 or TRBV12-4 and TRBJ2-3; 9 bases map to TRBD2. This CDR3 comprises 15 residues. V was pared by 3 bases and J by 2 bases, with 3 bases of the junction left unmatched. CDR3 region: CASSFGGRDTDTQYF. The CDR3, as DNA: TGTGCCAGCAGTTTTGGCGGGAGGGACACAGATACGCAGTATTTT.

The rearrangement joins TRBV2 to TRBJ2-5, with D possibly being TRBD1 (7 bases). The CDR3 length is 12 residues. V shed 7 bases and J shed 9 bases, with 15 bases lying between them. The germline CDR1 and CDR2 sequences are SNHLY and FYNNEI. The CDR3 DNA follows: TGTGCCAGCAATACTCAGGGGGAGGCCCAGTACTTC. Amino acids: CASNTQGEAQYF.

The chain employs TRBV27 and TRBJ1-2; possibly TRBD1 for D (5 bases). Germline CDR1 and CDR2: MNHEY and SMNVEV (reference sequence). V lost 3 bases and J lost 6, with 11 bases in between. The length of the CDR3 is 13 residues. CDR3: CASSFSGYNGYTF. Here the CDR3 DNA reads TGTGCCAGCAGTTTTTCAGGGTACAATGGCTACACCTTC.

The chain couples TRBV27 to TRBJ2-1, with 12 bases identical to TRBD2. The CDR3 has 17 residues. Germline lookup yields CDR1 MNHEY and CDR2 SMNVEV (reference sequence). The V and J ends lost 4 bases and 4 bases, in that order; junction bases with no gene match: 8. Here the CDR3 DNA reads TGTGCCAGCAGTTCGGCTAGCGGGAGGGCCTCATACAATGAGCAGTTCTTC. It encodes CASSSASGRASYNEQFF.

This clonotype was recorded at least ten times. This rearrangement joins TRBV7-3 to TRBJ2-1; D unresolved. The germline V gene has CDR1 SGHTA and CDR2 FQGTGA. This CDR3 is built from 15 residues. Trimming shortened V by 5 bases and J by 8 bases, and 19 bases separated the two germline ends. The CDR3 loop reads CASSPMASSTDEQFF. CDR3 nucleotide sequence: TGTGCCAGCAGCCCTATGGCTAGTTCTACTGATGAGCAGTTCTTC.

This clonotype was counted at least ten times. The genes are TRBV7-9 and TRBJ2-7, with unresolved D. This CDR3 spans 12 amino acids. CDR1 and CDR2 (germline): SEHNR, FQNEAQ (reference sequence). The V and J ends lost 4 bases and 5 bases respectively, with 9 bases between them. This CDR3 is CASSYIVDEQYF. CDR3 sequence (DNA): TGTGCCAGCAGCTACATTGTCGACGAGCAGTACTTC.

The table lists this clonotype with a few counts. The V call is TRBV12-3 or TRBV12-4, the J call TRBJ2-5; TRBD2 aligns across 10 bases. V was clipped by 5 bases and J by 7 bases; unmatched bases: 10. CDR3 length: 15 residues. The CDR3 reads CASSHPSGGGRTQYF. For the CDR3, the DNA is TGTGCCAGCAGTCACCCTAGCGGGGGTGGCAGGACCCAGTACTTC.

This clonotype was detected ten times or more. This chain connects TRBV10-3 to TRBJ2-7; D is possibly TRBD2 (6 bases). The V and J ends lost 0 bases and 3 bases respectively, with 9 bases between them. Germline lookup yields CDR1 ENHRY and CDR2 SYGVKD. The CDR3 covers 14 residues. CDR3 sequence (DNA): TGTGCCATCAGTGAGTCGATGGGGGGCTACGAGCAGTACTTC. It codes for CAISESMGGYEQYF.

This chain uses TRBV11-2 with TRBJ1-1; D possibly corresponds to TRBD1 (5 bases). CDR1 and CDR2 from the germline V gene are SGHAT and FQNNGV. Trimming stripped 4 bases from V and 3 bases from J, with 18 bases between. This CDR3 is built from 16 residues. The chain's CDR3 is CASSYIGGAKDTEAFF. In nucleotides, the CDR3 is TGTGCCAGCAGCTACATAGGAGGGGCGAAGGACACTGAAGCTTTCTTT.